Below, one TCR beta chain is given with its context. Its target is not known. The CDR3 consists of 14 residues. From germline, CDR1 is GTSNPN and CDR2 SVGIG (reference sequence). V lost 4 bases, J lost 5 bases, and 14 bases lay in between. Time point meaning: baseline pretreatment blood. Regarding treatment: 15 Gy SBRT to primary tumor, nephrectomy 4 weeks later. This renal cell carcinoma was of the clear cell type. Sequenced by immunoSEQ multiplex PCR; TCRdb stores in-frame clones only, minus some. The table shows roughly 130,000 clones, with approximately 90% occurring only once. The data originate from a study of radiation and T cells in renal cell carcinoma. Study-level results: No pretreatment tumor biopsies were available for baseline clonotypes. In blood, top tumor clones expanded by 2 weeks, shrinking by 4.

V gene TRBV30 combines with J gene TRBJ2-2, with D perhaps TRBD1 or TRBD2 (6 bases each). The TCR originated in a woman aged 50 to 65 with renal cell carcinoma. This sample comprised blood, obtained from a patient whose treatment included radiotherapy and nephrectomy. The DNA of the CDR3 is TGTGCCTGGAAGGGGGGCCAACAGACCGGGGAGCTGTTTTTT. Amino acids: CAWKGGQQTGELFF. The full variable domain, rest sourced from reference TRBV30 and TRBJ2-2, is SQTIHQWPATLVQPVGSPLSLECTVEGTSNPNLYWYRQAAGRGLQLLFYSVGIGQISSEVPQNLSASRPQDRQFILSSKKLLLSDSGFYLCAWKGGQQTGELFFGEGSRLTVL.